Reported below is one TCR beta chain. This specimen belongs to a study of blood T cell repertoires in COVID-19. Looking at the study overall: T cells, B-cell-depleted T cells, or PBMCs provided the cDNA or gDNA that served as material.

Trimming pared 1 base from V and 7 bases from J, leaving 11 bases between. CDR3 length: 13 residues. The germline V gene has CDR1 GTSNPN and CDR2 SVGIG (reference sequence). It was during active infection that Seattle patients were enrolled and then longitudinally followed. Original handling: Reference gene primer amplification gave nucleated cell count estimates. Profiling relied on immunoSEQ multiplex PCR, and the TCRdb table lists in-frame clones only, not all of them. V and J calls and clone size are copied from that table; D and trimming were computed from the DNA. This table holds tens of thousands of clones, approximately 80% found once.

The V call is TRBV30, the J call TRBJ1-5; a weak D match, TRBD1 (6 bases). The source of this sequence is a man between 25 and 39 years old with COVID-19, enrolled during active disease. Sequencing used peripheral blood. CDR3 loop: CAWSERDKQPQHF. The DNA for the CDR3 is TGTGCCTGGAGTGAGAGGGACAAGCAGCCCCAGCATTTT.